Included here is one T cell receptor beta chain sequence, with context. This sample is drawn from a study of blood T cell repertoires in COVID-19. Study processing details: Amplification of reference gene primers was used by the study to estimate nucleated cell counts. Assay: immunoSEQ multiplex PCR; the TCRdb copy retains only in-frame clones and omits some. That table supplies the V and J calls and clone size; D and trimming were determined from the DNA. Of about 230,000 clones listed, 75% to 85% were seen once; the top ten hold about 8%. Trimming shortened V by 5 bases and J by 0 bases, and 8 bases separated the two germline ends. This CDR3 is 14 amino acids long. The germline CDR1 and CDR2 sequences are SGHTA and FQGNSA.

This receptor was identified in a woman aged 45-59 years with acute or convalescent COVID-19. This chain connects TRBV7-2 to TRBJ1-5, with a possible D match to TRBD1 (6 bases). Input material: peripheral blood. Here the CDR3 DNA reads TGTGCCAGCAGCAAACAGGGTAGCAATCAGCCCCAGCATTTT. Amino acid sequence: CASSKQGSNQPQHF. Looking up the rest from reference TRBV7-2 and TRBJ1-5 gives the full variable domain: GAGVSQSPSNKVTEKGKDVELRCDPISGHTALYWYRQSLGQGLEFLIYFQGNSAPDKSGLPSDRFSAERTGGSVSTLTIQRTQQEDSAVYLCASSKQGSNQPQHFGDGTRLSIL.